The 19 T cell receptor beta chains given below trace back to one sample, sequenced in a study of T cell changes during pregnancy in multiple sclerosis. Sequencing used immunoSEQ multiplex PCR; TCRdb keeps in-frame clones, though not all of them. The table records more than 65,000 clones, about 85% of them present only once. Material: peripheral blood, obtained before pregnancy. The receptors come from a female donor with multiple sclerosis, enrolled in a pregnancy study.

The chain recombines TRBV4-3 with TRBJ2-7, with D possibly matching TRBD2 (6 bases). V was trimmed by 0 bases and J by 6 bases, leaving 9 bases between them. Germline CDR1 LGHNA, CDR2 YSLEER. The CDR3 covers 13 residues. CDR3 loop: CASSQDSGREQYF. As DNA, the CDR3 is TGCGCCAGCAGCCAAGATAGCGGTCGCGAGCAGTACTTC.

The chain employs TRBV19 and TRBJ2-3, with no clear D. Germline V CDR1 and CDR2: LNHDA, SQIVND (reference sequence). This CDR3 is built from 12 residues. Between the trimmed V and J ends, which lost 3 bases and 2 bases, there was a span of 3 bases. The CDR3 DNA sequence: TGTGCCAGTAGTATCTCCACAGATACGCAGTATTTT. Amino acids: CASSISTDTQYF.

V usage is TRBV5-5 and J usage is TRBJ2-3, with 8 bases aligning to TRBD1. Losses at the gene ends were 6 bases for V and 1 base for J; bases not matched to a gene: 4. The CDR3 spans 14 residues. Germline loops: CDR1 SGHKS, CDR2 YYEKEE (reference sequence). The CDR3 nucleotides read TGTGCCAGCATCCCAGGGGGCCGCACAGATACGCAGTATTTT. Its translation is CASIPGGRTDTQYF.

In nucleotides, the CDR3 is TGTGCCAGCAGTTTATATCTTTATGGAGGAGGCTACACCTTC. Amino acids: CASSLYLYGGGYTF. The genes are TRBV27 and TRBJ1-2; the D is unclear. Trimming shortened V by 1 base and J by 8 bases, and 14 bases separated the two germline ends. The CDR3 has 14 residues. Germline V gene data show CDR1 as MNHEY and CDR2 as SMNVEV (reference sequence).

The J gene is TRBJ2-7, the V gene TRBV7-8, with TRBD1 matching 10 bases. The length of the CDR3 is 17 residues. Unmatched junction bases numbered 10, after V lost 4 bases and J lost 1 base. From germline, CDR1 is SGHVS and CDR2 FQNEAQ. The CDR3 protein is CASSSEPGQGKSYEQYF. The DNA for the CDR3 is TGTGCCAGCAGCTCGGAACCGGGACAGGGGAAATCCTACGAGCAGTACTTC.

The CDR3 is CASRQGITEAFF. The DNA of the CDR3 is TGCGCCAGCAGGCAGGGTATCACTGAAGCTTTCTTT. This chain connects TRBV5-1 to TRBJ1-1; maybe TRBD1 (5 bases). Germline CDR1 and CDR2: SGHRS and YFSETQ. The ends were cut back, 5 bases at V and 4 bases at J, with 9 bases in the middle. CDR3 length: 12 amino acids.

A single count supports this clone. The chain is built from TRBV6-6 and TRBJ2-3; 8 bases are shared with TRBD2. CDR3 length equals 15 residues. The ends lost 4 bases at V and 4 bases at J; junction bases unmatched: 7. Germline V CDR1 and CDR2: MNHNY, SVGAGI (reference sequence). CDR3 sequence: CASSSSREVPDTQYF. CDR3 nucleotides: TGTGCCAGCAGTTCGTCGCGGGAGGTCCCAGATACGCAGTATTTT.

V usage is TRBV7-9 and J usage is TRBJ1-2; TRBD1 might be the D (5 bases). Trimming took 8 bases from V and 4 from J, leaving 11 bases between them. Germline CDR1 SEHNR, CDR2 FQNEAQ (reference sequence). The CDR3 is 12 amino acids. The DNA for the CDR3 is TGTGCCAGCGGGACTTCTTCCTATGGCTACACCTTC. It specifies CASGTSSYGYTF.

The V and J genes are TRBV6-6 and TRBJ2-1, with 8 bases aligning to TRBD2. Trimming removed 2 bases from V and 12 bases from J; junction bases left unmatched: 15. The CDR3 contains 16 residues. Germline values: CDR1 MNHNY, CDR2 SVGAGI (reference sequence). DNA of the CDR3: TGTGCCAGCAGTTACCCTCCAACTAGCGGCCCGGTCTCGCAGTTCTTC. It specifies CASSYPPTSGPVSQFF.

V and J are TRBV27 and TRBJ1-2; tentative D call: TRBD1 (5 bases). CDR1 and CDR2 from the germline V gene are MNHEY and SMNVEV (reference sequence). The CDR3 is 14 residues long. Trimming shortened V by 2 bases and J by 5 bases, and 12 bases separated the two germline ends. The CDR3 protein is CASSLAPGGYGYTF. CDR3 DNA sequence: TGTGCCAGCAGTTTAGCTCCGGGGGGGTATGGCTACACCTTC.

The chain couples TRBV9 to TRBJ2-3, with D maybe TRBD2 (5 bases). Germline-derived CDR1 and CDR2 are SGDLS and YYNGEE. The CDR3 runs 15 residues. Between the trimmed V and J ends, which lost 4 bases and 5 bases, there was a span of 17 bases. CDR3 amino acids: CASSPTNGLIDTQYF. The CDR3 DNA reads TGTGCCAGCAGCCCGACTAACGGATTAATAGATACGCAGTATTTT.

The chain links TRBV23-1 to TRBJ1-5; perhaps TRBD1 as D (5 bases). TRBV23-1 qualifies as an ORF whose function is uncertain. Trimming pared 11 bases from V and 2 bases from J, leaving 13 bases between. This CDR3 is 13 amino acids long. The CDR3 region has the DNA TGCGCCGGGGGGGTTTGGGGCAATCAGCCCCAGCATTTT. Protein product: CAGGVWGNQPQHF.

This chain links TRBV13 with TRBJ2-1; 9 positions agree with TRBD2. CDR1 and CDR2 from the germline V gene are PRHDT and FYEKMQ (reference sequence). J was trimmed by 6 bases and V by 7 bases; bases with no gene match: 13. The CDR3 has 16 residues. In nucleotides, the CDR3 is TGTGCCAGCACCCCCTGGGGAGCGGGGGGCGGCAATGAGCAGTTCTTC. Amino acids: CASTPWGAGGGNEQFF.

V is TRBV7-9 and J is TRBJ2-2; 7 nucleotides align to TRBD1. The J segment lost 4 bases and the V segment lost 5 bases, leaving 10 bases of the junction unmatched. Germline CDR1 is SEHNR and CDR2 is FQNEAQ (reference sequence). The CDR3 is made up of 16 amino acids. For the CDR3, the DNA is TGTGCCAGCAGCCCCAAATCAGGGGGAGTCACCGGGGAGCTGTTTTTT. Translating it yields CASSPKSGGVTGELFF. The whole variable domain, remainder taken from reference TRBV7-9 and TRBJ2-2, is DTGVSQNPRHKITKRGQNVTFRCDPISEHNRLYWYRQTLGQGPEFLTYFQNEAQLEKSRLLSDRFSAERPKGSFSTLEIQRTEQGDSAMYLCASSPKSGGVTGELFFGEGSRLTVL.

The chain uses TRBV11-2 and TRBJ2-5; a weak D match, TRBD2 (7 bases). The germline V and J ends were trimmed by 4 bases and 1 base, with 13 bases remaining between them. Germline V lookup: CDR1 SGHAT, CDR2 FQNNGV. This CDR3 has 15 residues. The CDR3 DNA follows: TGTGCCAGCAGCTCTAGTGGGGGGGCCCAAGAGACCCAGTACTTC. This translates into CASSSSGGAQETQYF.

The chain is built from TRBV4-3 and TRBJ1-2, with D possibly being TRBD1 (5 bases). V was clipped by 0 bases and J by 8 bases, with 19 bases between them. This CDR3 spans 16 amino acids. Germline assignment: CDR1 LGHNA and CDR2 YSLEER. Here the CDR3 DNA reads TGCGCCAGCAGCCAAGAAACCGCGGGACGGGAATGGGGCTACACCTTC. It codes for CASSQETAGREWGYTF.

This chain uses TRBV18 with TRBJ2-7, with 10 bases fitting TRBD1. V lost 6 bases and J lost 6; bases outside the gene matches: 5. The CDR3 totals 13 residues. Germline V gives CDR1 KGHSH, CDR2 LQKENI. The CDR3 here is CASSPGTGVEQYF. As DNA, the CDR3 is TGTGCCAGCTCCCCCGGGACAGGGGTCGAGCAGTACTTC.

This chain links TRBV27 with TRBJ1-1; 7 positions match TRBD1. Germline CDR1 and CDR2: MNHEY and SMNVEV (reference sequence). The CDR3 totals 15 residues. V lost 6 bases, J lost 0 bases, and 7 bases stayed unmatched. In nucleotides, the CDR3 is TGTGCCAGCAGGGGGACAGCAGTAATGAACACTGAAGCTTTCTTT. Translating it yields CASRGTAVMNTEAFF.

The V and J genes are TRBV30 and TRBJ1-1; tentatively, D is TRBD1 (6 bases). CDR1 and CDR2 from the germline V gene are GTSNPN and SVGIG (reference sequence). This CDR3 has 15 amino acids. Trimming removed 3 bases from V and 1 base from J, with 15 bases in between. The CDR3 loop is CAWRATGTTNTEAFF. CDR3 sequence (DNA): TGTGCCTGGAGAGCGACCGGGACAACGAACACTGAAGCTTTCTTT.